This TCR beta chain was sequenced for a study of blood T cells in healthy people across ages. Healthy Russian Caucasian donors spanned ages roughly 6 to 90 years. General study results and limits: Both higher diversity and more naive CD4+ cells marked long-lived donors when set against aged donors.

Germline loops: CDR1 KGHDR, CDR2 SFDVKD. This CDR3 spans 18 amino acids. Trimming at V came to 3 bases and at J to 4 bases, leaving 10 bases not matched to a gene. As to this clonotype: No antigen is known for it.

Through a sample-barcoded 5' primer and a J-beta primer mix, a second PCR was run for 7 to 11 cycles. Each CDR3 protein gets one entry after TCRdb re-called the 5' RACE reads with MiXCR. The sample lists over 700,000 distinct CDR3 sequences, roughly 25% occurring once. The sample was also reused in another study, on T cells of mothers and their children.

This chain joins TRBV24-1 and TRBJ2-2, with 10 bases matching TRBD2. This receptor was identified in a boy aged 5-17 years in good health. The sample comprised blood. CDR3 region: CATSDNPSGSGGTGELFF. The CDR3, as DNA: TGTGCCACCAGTGATAACCCTAGCGGGAGTGGTGGCACCGGGGAGCTGTTTTTT.